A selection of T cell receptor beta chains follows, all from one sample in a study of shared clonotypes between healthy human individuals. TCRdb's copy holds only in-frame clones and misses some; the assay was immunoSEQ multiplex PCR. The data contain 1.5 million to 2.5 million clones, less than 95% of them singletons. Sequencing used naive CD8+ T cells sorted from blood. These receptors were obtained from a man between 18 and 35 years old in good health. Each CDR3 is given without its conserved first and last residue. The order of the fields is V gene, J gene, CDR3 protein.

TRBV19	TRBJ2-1	ASSIGAVPLSSYNEQF
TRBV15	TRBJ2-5	ATSVSGTGIETQY
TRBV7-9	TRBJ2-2	ASSGGTGETGELF
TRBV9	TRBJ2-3	ASSATLAGALDTQY
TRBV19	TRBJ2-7	ASSIVGGSYEQY
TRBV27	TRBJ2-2	ASSEFLAGANTGELF
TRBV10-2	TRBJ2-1	ASSGTSGSGNEQF
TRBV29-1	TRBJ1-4	SGRLGEKLF
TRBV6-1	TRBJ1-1	ASSQNRVTEAF
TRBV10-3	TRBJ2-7	AISEFGLADNSYEQY
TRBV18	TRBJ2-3	ASSPETGSKLTDTQY
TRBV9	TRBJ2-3	ASSAGEDTQY
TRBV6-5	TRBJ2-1	ASSWFGQHNEQF
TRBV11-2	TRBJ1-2	ASSLDRAGTNYGYT
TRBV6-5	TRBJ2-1	ASSYVRGEYNEQF
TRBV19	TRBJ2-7	ASSIEGQTYEQY
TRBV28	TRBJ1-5	ASSFSTNQPQH
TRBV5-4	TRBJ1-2	ASSLLGADGYT
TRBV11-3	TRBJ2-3	ASSMGVHTDTQY
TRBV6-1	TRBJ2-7	ASSEWDGHSYEQY
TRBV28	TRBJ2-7	ASSTPGQGTDEQY
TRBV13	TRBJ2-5	ASSLGQQETQY
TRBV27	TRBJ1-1	ASSPRQGDSEAF
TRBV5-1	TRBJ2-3	ASSLNYADTQY
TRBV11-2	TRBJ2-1	ASSLDSPVGSGGYNEQF
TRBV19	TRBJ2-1	ASSPLASGNEQF
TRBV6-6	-	ASSYYSGASSYEQY
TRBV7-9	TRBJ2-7	ASSSQDRWEQY
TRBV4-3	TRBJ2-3	ASSYDSLSADTQY
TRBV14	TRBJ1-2	ASSQGRWAT
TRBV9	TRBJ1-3	ASSGTGSGNTIY
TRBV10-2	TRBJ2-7	ASGWGLYEQY
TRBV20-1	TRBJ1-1	SVSGAEAF
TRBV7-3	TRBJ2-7	ASSLNGGPSEQY
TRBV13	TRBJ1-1	ASSFGQGRNTEAF
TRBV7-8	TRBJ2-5	ASVIERAPRETQY
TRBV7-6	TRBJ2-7	ASSNDIREAAGEQY
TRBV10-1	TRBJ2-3	ASSESPGVPTDTQY
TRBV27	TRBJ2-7	ASSLLGAENPNEQY
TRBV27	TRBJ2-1	ASSLLAGTSNEQF
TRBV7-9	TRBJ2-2	ASSSTPTNTGELF
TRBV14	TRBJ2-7	ASSQLAYEQY
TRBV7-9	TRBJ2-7	ASSFSGVANREY
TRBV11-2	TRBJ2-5	ASSLGQGWETQY
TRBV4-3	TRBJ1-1	ASSRPRDGNTEAF
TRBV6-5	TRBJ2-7	ASMTSGTSYEQY
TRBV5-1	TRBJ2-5	ASRGENQETQY
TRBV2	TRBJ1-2	ASNAGGIGYT
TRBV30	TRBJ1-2	AWDPGAGGRYGYT
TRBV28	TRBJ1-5	ASSPEQGRDSNQPQH
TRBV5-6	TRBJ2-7	ASSLALAGPGEQY
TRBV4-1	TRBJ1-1	ASSQTHQFPEAF
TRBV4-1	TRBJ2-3	ASSQDVPETSTDTQY
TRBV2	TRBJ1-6	ASSESGILFSPLH
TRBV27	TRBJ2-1	ASRTSFNEQF